This T cell receptor (beta chain) was sequenced in a study of cytomegalovirus exposure and HLA in healthy donors. In the case of this clone: No antigen is known for it.

The germline V gene encodes CDR1 MGHRA and CDR2 YSYEKL. The ends were cut back, 4 bases at V and 1 base at J, with 10 bases in the middle. This CDR3 spans 14 amino acids. General study results and limits: The study designated 164 TCR beta chains cytomegalovirus-associated. Prior analysis indicated that the majority of TCR beta V segments exhibited productivity approximately 90% or approximately 30% of the time. HLA alleles showed associations with around 15,000 TCR beta sequences in a later analysis, at a 0.05 false discovery rate.

Researchers ran the PCR with 60 Vbeta and 13 Jbeta primers. Profiling relied on immunoSEQ multiplex PCR, and the TCRdb table lists in-frame clones only, not all of them. The data show under 200,000 clones, around 72% seen once. The J gene is TRBJ1-1, the V gene TRBV4-1, with TRBD1 as a possible D gene (6 bases). This TCR was recovered from a female donor in good health and CMV-seronegative. Sequences were obtained from PBMCs. CDR3 sequence: CASSRSQGNTEAFF. CDR3 DNA sequence: TGCGCCAGCAGCCGTTCACAGGGGAACACTGAAGCTTTCTTT.